These T cell receptor beta chains were read from a single sample in a study of cytomegalovirus exposure and HLA in healthy donors. The repertoire was sequenced with immunoSEQ multiplex PCR; TCRdb's copy has only in-frame clones and lacks some. The repertoire has 150,000 to 200,000 clones, 70% to 80% of them found once; the top ten carry about 2%. What was sequenced was PBMCs. These receptors originate from a woman between 45 and 60 years old in good health and CMV-seronegative. CDR3s include the opening cysteine and the closing phenylalanine or tryptophan. The D gene is left open where the match is weak.

TRBJ1-2	NA	TRBV27	CASSSPGYGYTF
TRBJ2-7	TRBD1	TRBV10-2	CASSESRQGYEQYF
TRBJ2-3	TRBD2	TRBV6-4	CASSATSGSTDTQYF
TRBJ1-2	NA	TRBV9	CASSVDTGLNYGYTF
TRBJ1-5	TRBD1	TRBV6-1	CASRLGQGGNQPQHF
TRBJ2-7	TRBD2	TRBV6-5	CASRGLASGGHEQYF
TRBJ1-5	TRBD1	TRBV4-2	CASSQGGQGGQPQHF
TRBJ2-1	TRBD1	TRBV7-9	CASSNFGTGSYNEQFF
TRBJ1-3	NA	TRBV7-9	CASSTRTGNTIYF
TRBJ1-6	NA	TRBV9	CASSPGSSYNSPLHF
TRBJ2-2	NA	TRBV7-6	CASSYEPGAAGELFF